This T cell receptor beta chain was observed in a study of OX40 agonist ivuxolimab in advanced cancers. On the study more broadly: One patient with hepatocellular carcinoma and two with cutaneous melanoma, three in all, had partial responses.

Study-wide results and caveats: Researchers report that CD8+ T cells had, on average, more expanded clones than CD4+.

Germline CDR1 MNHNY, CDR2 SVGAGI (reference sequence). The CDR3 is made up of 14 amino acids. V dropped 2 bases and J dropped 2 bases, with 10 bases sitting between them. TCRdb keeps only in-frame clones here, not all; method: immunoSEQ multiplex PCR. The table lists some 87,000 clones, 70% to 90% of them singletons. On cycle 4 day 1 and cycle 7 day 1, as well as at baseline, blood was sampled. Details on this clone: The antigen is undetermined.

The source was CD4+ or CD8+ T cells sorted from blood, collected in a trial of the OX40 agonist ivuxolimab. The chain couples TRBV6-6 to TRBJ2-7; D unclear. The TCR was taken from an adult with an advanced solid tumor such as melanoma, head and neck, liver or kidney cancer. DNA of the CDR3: TGTGCCAGCAGTTACAGAGGCAGCACCTACGAGCAGTACTTC. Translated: CASSYRGSTYEQYF.